This entry features one TCR beta chain sequence. Its antigen remains unidentified. The data stem from a study of OX40 agonist ivuxolimab in advanced cancers. Study summary: With ivuxolimab, an agonistic anti-OX40 (CD134) antibody, patients were treated. The group had a mean age of 60 years, ranged from about 20 to 79, and was 82.7% male.

Study-level results: At doses 0.1 to 3.0 mg/kg, CD4+ and CD8+ clones expanded.

Produced via immunoSEQ multiplex PCR; TCRdb's table is partial and in-frame only. The table lists some 80,000 clones, around 90% of them singletons. This clonotype originated in an adult with an advanced solid tumor such as melanoma, head and neck, liver or kidney cancer. The sequencing here drew on CD4+ or CD8+ T cells sorted from blood, taken in a trial of the OX40 agonist ivuxolimab.

The CDR3 sequence: CAIIQDGERGYTF. The CDR3 DNA follows: TGTGCCATCATTCAGGATGGCGAGCGGGGCTACACCTTC. The chain carries TRBV10-3 and TRBJ1-2; D is undetermined. CDR1 and CDR2 from the germline V gene are ENHRY and SYGVKD. Trimming removed 7 bases at V and 8 bases at J, with 17 bases between. CDR3 size: 13 residues.